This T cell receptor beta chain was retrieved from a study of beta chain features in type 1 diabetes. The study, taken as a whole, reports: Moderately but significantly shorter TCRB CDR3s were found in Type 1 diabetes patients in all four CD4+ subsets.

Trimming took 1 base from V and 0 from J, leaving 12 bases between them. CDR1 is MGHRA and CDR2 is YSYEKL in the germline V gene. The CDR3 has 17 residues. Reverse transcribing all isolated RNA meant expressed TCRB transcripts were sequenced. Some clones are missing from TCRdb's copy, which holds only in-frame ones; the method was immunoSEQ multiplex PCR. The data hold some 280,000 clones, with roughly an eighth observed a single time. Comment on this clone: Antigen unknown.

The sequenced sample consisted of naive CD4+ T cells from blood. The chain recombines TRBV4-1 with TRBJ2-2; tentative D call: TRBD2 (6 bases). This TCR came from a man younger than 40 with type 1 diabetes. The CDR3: CASSQVSGGANTGELFF. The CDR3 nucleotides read TGCGCCAGCAGCCAAGTTTCTGGCGGGGCGAACACCGGGGAGCTGTTTTTT.